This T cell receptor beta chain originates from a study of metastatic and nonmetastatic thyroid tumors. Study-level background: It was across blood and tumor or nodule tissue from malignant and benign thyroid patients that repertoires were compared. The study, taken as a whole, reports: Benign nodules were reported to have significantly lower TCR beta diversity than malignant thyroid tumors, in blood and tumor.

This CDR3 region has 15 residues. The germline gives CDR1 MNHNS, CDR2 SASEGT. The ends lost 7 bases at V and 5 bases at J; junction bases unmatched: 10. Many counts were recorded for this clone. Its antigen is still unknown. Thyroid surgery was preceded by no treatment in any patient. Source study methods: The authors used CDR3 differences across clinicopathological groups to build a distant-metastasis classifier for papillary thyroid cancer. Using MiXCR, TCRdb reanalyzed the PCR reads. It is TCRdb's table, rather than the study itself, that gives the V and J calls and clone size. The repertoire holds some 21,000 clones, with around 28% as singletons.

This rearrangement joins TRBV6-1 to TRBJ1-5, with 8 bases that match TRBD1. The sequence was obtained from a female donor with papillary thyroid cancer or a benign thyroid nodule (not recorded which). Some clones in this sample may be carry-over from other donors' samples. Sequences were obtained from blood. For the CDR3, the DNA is TGTGCCAGCACTCCATCCCAGGGGGCGGATCAGCCCCAGCATTTT. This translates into CASTPSQGADQPQHF.